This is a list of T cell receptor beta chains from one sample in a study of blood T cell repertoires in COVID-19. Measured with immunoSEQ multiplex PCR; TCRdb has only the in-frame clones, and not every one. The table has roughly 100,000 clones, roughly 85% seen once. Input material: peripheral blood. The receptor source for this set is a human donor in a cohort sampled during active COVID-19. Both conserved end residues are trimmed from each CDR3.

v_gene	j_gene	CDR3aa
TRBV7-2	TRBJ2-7	ASSYRQGMGPYEQY
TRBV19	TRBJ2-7	ASSDNTGTSPYEQY
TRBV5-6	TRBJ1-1	ASSLDRMNTEAF
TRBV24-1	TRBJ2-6	ATSAAGQGANVLT
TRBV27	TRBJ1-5	ASSPKQGLGSNQPQH
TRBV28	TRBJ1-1	ASNLGDSMNTEAF
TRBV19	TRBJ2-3	ASSSTGTDTQY
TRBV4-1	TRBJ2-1	ASSQEYSDNEQF
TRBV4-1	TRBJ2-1	ASSQPTSGRSYNEQF
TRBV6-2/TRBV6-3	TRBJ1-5	ASSYYRDSPYNQPQH
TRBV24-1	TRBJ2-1	ATSDGWTKYNEQF
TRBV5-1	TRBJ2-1	ASSLAERGDEQF
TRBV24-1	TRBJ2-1	ATSEPFGSYNEQF
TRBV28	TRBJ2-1	ASSFTSTSGRLGSYNEQF
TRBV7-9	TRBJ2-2	ASGHLTNTGELF
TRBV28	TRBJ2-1	ASRQGLAGNEQF